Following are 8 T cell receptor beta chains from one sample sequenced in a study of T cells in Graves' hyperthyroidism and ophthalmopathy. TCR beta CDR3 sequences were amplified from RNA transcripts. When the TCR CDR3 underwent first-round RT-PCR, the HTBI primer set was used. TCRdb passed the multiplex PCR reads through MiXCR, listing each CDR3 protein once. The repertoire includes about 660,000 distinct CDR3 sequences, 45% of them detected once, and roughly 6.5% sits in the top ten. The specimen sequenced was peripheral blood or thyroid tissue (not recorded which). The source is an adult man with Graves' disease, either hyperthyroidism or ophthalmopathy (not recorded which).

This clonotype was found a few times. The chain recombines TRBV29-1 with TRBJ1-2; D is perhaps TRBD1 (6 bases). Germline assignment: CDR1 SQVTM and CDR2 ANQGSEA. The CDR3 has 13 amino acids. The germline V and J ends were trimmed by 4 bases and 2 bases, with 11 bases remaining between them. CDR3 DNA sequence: TGCAGCGTTGTGCCAGGGGCCAACTATGGCTACACCTTC. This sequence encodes CSVVPGANYGYTF.

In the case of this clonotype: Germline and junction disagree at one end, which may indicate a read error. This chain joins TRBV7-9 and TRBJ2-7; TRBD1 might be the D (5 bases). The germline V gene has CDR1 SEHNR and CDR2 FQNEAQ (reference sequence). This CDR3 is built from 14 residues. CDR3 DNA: TGTGCCAGCAGCTTGGGGCCAGGGATCGACGAGCAGCACTTC. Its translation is CASSLGPGIDEQHF.

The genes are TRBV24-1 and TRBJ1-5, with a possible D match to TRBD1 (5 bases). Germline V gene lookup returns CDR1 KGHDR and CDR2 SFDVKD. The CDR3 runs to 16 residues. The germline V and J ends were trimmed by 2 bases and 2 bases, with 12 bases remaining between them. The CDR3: CATSDSGRGGNQPQHF. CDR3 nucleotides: TGTGCCACCAGTGATTCGGGACGGGGAGGCAATCAGCCCCAGCATTTT.

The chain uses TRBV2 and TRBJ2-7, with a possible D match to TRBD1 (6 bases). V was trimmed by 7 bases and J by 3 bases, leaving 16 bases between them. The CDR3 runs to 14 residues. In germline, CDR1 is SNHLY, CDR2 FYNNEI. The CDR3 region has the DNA TGTGCCAGCATGTCAGGGGCCCCCCACTACGAGCAGTACTTC. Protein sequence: CASMSGAPHYEQYF.

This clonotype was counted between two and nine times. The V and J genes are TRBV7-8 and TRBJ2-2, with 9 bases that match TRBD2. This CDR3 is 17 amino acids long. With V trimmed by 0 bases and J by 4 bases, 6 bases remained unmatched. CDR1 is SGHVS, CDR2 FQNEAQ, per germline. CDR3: CASSLARAGGPTGELFF. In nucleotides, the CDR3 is TGTGCCAGCAGCTTAGCGCGGGCGGGAGGGCCCACCGGGGAGCTGTTTTTT.

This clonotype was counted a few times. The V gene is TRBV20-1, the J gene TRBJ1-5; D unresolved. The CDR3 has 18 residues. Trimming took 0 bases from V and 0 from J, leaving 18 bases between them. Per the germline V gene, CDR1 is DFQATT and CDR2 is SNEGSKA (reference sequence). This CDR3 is CSARDPRGGIGSNQPQHF. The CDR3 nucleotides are TGCAGTGCTAGAGATCCCCGGGGAGGTATTGGTAGCAATCAGCCCCAGCATTTT.

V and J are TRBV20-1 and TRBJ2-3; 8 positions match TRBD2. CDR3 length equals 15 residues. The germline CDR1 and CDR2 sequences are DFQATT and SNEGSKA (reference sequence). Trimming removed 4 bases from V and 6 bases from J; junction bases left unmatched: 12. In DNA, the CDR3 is TGCAGTGCTAAGAAAGCGGGAGAGTGGGCGGATACGCAGTATTTT. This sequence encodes CSAKKAGEWADTQYF.

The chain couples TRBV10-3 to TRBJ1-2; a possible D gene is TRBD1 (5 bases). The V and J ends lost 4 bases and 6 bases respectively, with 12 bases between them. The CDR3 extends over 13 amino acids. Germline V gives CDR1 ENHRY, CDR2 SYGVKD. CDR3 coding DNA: TGTGCCATCAGTGCAGGAGGGGAAGATGGCTACACCTTC. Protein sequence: CAISAGGEDGYTF.